These T cell receptor beta chains were read from a single sample in a study of blood T cell repertoires in COVID-19. The protocol was immunoSEQ multiplex PCR, while the TCRdb copy is restricted to in-frame clones and leaves out a portion. Altogether 300,000 to 450,000 clones are present, roughly 90% being singletons, with the ten largest covering just over 1%. The sample taken for sequencing was PBMCs or T cells enriched from blood (not recorded which). The receptors originated from a woman aged 30 to 39 who had been exposed to COVID-19. CDR3s include the opening cysteine and the closing phenylalanine or tryptophan.

>TRBV2|TRBJ1-6
CASKPGGLSYNSPLHF
>TRBV28|TRBJ2-7
CASTPGLAREQYF
>TRBV12-3/TRBV12-4|TRBJ2-1
CASRSGRGNEQFF
>TRBV4-2|TRBJ1-2
CASSQNTGFGFRKNYGYTF
>TRBV27|TRBJ2-7
CASRPLAGRSYEQYF
>TRBV5-8|TRBJ2-2
CASSLIPGLAASNTGELFF
>TRBV28|TRBJ1-1
CASSLSGTEAFF
>TRBV6-1|TRBJ2-2
CASSEAHGGTGELFF
>TRBV7-3|TRBJ1-1
CASSSQGHTEAFF
>TRBV5-1|TRBJ2-1
CASSSTSGSGEQFF
>TRBV27|TRBJ2-1
CASTPSEAGKNEQFF
>TRBV6-5|TRBJ2-7
CASSYSGTGVPYEQYF
>TRBV2|TRBJ1-5
CASSPGNQPQHF
>TRBV11-2|TRBJ1-5
CASSRAGVGNQPQHF
>TRBV4-2|TRBJ2-1
CASSQGGTEHNNEQFF
>TRBV2|TRBJ2-2
CASREGLAGTGELFF
>TRBV19|TRBJ2-1
CASSIDTYNEQFF
>TRBV11-2|TRBJ2-1
CASSLYGTGVTNEQFF
>TRBV28|TRBJ1-5
CASSLIRGDRGQPQHF
>TRBV3-1/TRBV3-2|TRBJ1-1
CASSQVWGGNTEAFF
>TRBV29-1|TRBJ2-3
CSVGQGGDTQYF
>TRBV5-6|TRBJ2-5
CASSLLRSQETQYF
>TRBV3-1/TRBV3-2|TRBJ1-5
CASSPADINQPQHF
>TRBV28|TRBJ2-1
CASSFPRQGSYNEQFF
>TRBV5-1|TRBJ2-5
CASSSGGLQETQYF
>TRBV12-3/TRBV12-4|TRBJ1-1
CASSPRRVGAFF
>TRBV7-3|TRBJ2-3
CASSLSGQGQDTQYF